This entry lists 18 T cell receptor beta chains sequenced from one sample in a study of T cells in Graves' hyperthyroidism and ophthalmopathy. Amplification of TCR beta CDR3 regions was performed using RNA transcripts as template. The TCR CDR3 first-round RT-PCR relied on the HTBI primer set. TCRdb reanalysed the multiplex PCR reads using MiXCR and keeps one entry per CDR3 protein. The table lists roughly 630,000 distinct CDR3 sequences, about 15% of them singletons. Sample: blood. These receptors were collected from a woman aged 30 to 39 with Graves' hyperthyroidism.

The chain is built from TRBV12-3 or TRBV12-4 and TRBJ2-2; 7 bases align to TRBD1. Trimming at V came to 1 base and at J to 6 bases, leaving 8 bases not matched to a gene. CDR3 length: 16 residues. CDR3 loop: CASSLEITGVPGELFF. The CDR3 DNA follows: TGTGCCAGCAGTTTAGAGATCACAGGGGTCCCCGGGGAGCTGTTTTTT.

In this sample, this clonotype turned up a few times. This rearrangement joins TRBV15 to TRBJ2-7, with D unresolved. Germline V gene sequence: CDR1 LNHNV, CDR2 YYDKDF (reference sequence). The CDR3 is 14 amino acids. Trimming removed 0 bases at V and 4 bases at J, with 10 bases between. In DNA, the CDR3 is TGTGCCACCAGCAGAGACCGGGTCACTTACGAGCAGTACTTC. Its protein product is CATSRDRVTYEQYF. Full variable domain (outside the CDR3, taken from reference TRBV15 and TRBJ2-7): DAMVIQNPRYQVTQFGKPVTLSCSQTLNHNVMYWYQQKSSQAPKLLFHYYDKDFNNEADTPDNFQSRRPNTSFCFLDIRSPGLGDTAMYLCATSRDRVTYEQYFGPGTRLTVT.

This clonotype was found a few times. The V gene is TRBV6-2 or TRBV6-3, the J gene TRBJ2-7, with D unclear. Per germline, CDR1 MNHEY and CDR2 SVGEGT. V lost 10 bases and J 5 bases, leaving 12 bases between the germline ends. CDR3 length: 11 amino acids. CDR3 region: CATAFENEQYF. The CDR3 DNA is TGTGCCACAGCGTTCGAGAACGAGCAGTACTTC.

This clonotype was detected many times. The gene calls are TRBV5-1 and TRBJ2-3; a possible D gene is TRBD1 (5 bases). V gave up 4 bases and J gave up 3 bases, with 12 bases separating them. Germline assignment: CDR1 SGHRS and CDR2 YFSETQ. The CDR3 runs 14 residues. The CDR3 DNA reads as TGCGCCAGCAGCCTCCTGCGGACAACAGATACGCAGTATTTT. It is translated as CASSLLRTTDTQYF.

The chain recombines TRBV15 with TRBJ2-1; D is undetermined. The V and J ends lost 0 bases and 8 bases respectively, with 14 bases between them. This CDR3 has 15 residues. Germline-derived CDR1 and CDR2 are LNHNV and YYDKDF (reference sequence). In DNA, the CDR3 is TGTGCCACCAGCAGAGATATGACTGGCCGCCATGAGCAGTTCTTC. Its protein product is CATSRDMTGRHEQFF.

This clonotype was detected ten times or more. The chain joins TRBV5-5 to TRBJ2-1; D uncertain. Germline CDR1 reads SGHKS; CDR2 reads YYEKEE (reference sequence). With 4 bases removed from V and 2 bases from J, the gap between germline ends came to 7 bases. The CDR3 sequence is 13 residues long. CDR3 sequence reads: CASSDSPYNEQFF. CDR3 DNA sequence: TGTGCCAGCAGCGACTCCCCCTACAATGAGCAGTTCTTC.

There are many counts of this clonotype. The rearrangement joins TRBV28 to TRBJ2-4; 7 nucleotides align to TRBD2. The CDR3 spans 16 residues. J gave up 8 bases and V 6 bases, and 16 bases lay outside the gene matches. Per germline, CDR1 MDHEN and CDR2 SYDVKM. For the CDR3, the DNA is TGTGCCAGCAGGGCCGGGGAGGGGCCCCCCGGGGACATTCAGTACTTC. This sequence encodes CASRAGEGPPGDIQYF.

In this sample, this clonotype turned up a few times. The chain links TRBV4-1 to TRBJ2-1, with 11 bases fitting TRBD2. The V gene end was trimmed by 0 bases and the J gene end by 5 bases; junction bases not matched to a gene: 6. Germline CDR1 MGHRA, CDR2 YSYEKL. The CDR3 sequence is 17 residues long. CDR3 loop: CASSQDSGLAVNNEQFF. DNA for the CDR3: TGCGCCAGCAGCCAAGATTCGGGACTAGCGGTTAACAATGAGCAGTTCTTC.

The chain carries TRBV6-1 and TRBJ1-5; D possibly corresponds to TRBD1 (5 bases). This CDR3 has 14 residues. Germline CDR1 and CDR2: MNHNS and SASEGT. The V gene lost 7 bases and the J gene lost 2 bases, with 12 bases spanning the gap. The chain's CDR3 is CASTGGDGNQPQHF. The CDR3 DNA sequence: TGTGCCAGCACGGGGGGGGATGGCAATCAGCCCCAGCATTTT.

This clonotype showed up many times. CDR3 region: CASSLGLTSPQHF. In DNA form, the CDR3 reads TGTGCCAGCAGCTTAGGCCTTACTTCGCCCCAGCATTTT. The chain employs TRBV7-6 and TRBJ1-5, with D unclear. There are 13 residues in the CDR3. V gave up 1 base and J gave up 9 bases, with 10 bases separating them. Germline lookup yields CDR1 SGHVS and CDR2 FNYEAQ.

J is TRBJ2-2 and V is TRBV6-5; D might be TRBD1 or TRBD2, each matching 6 bases. This CDR3 has 15 amino acids. V was cut by 4 bases and J by 7 bases, with 16 bases left in between. CDR1 MNHEY and CDR2 SVGAGI come from the germline V gene. The CDR3 loop is CASSFRGRSSGELFF. The DNA of the CDR3 is TGTGCCAGCAGTTTTCGGGGGCGCAGTAGCGGGGAGCTGTTTTTT.

This clonotype was observed many times. J is TRBJ2-2 and V is TRBV20-1; D might be TRBD2 (6 bases). The germline gives CDR1 DFQATT, CDR2 SNEGSKA (reference sequence). The V end was cut by 6 bases, the J end by 3 bases, with 14 bases between. This CDR3 region has 14 residues. The CDR3 is CSAATSRDTGELFF. CDR3 DNA sequence: TGCAGTGCCGCGACTAGTAGGGACACCGGGGAGCTGTTTTTT.

A remark on this clonotype: A read error may explain this, as a much larger clone is one base away. The conserved closing phenylalanine or tryptophan is absent in this CDR3, likely reflecting a read error. The chain carries TRBV30 and TRBJ1-2; the D is unclear. Trimming pared 5 bases from V and 3 bases from J, leaving 10 bases between. The CDR3 has 12 amino acids. Germline CDR1 and CDR2: GTSNPN and SVGIG (reference sequence). CDR3 sequence: CAWSRADYGYTL. CDR3 DNA: TGTGCCTGGTCCCGGGCAGACTATGGCTACACCCTC.

In this sample, this clonotype turned up many times. The V call is TRBV4-1, the J call TRBJ1-1, with D perhaps TRBD1 (6 bases). The CDR3 consists of 15 residues. V was clipped by 1 base and J by 8 bases, with 17 bases between them. The germline CDR1 and CDR2 sequences are MGHRA and YSYEKL. CDR3 coding DNA: TGCGCCAGCAGCCAAGTTCGGGGGCGCCAAATGGAAGCTTTCTTT. Protein product: CASSQVRGRQMEAFF.

V gene TRBV5-6 combines with J gene TRBJ2-5; D might be TRBD2 (5 bases). The V gene's germline CDR1 is SGHDT and CDR2 YYEEEE. V was pared by 1 base and J by 2 bases, with 12 bases between. This CDR3 has 15 residues. The CDR3 here is CASSLRVDFQETQYF. The CDR3, as DNA: TGTGCCAGCAGCTTGAGAGTGGACTTTCAAGAGACCCAGTACTTC.

This clonotype was seen more than once but under ten times. This clone may be a read error of a much larger clone one base away. The chain is built from TRBV11-2 and TRBJ1-1, with D uncertain. The CDR3 length is 14 residues. Per germline, CDR1 SGHAT and CDR2 FQNNGV. The CDR3 here is CASGLDTLNTEAFF. CDR3 nucleotides: TGTGCCAGCGGCTTAGACACTTTGAACACTGAAGCTTTCTTT.

This clonotype was seen repeatedly, ten times or more. The chain joins TRBV6-2 or TRBV6-3 to TRBJ2-7; 8 nucleotides agree with TRBD1. With 0 bases clipped from V and 3 bases from J, the junction kept 7 bases outside the gene matches. There are 16 residues in the CDR3. CDR1 is MNHEY, CDR2 SVGEGT, per germline. The chain's CDR3 is CASSYSRAGGIYEQYF. Here the CDR3 DNA reads TGTGCCAGCAGTTACTCGCGGGCAGGGGGCATCTACGAGCAGTACTTC.

This clonotype was found a few times. The V gene is TRBV6-1, the J gene TRBJ1-1, with 9 bases that match TRBD1. The CDR3 is 14 amino acids. Germline lookup yields CDR1 MNHNS and CDR2 SASEGT. V dropped 6 bases and J dropped 2; count of bases not matched to a gene: 4. The CDR3 DNA follows: TGTGCCAGCAGATCGGGACAGGGTAACACTGAAGCTTTCTTT. Residues: CASRSGQGNTEAFF.